Each of the 13 T cell receptor beta chains below was sequenced from the same sample in a study of blood T cell repertoires in COVID-19. Clones were sequenced by immunoSEQ multiplex PCR, and TCRdb holds only the in-frame ones, with some missing. Found here are about 120,000 clones, about 88% of them singletons; the top ten hold around 8.4%. Sequenced sample: peripheral blood. These receptors all stem from a woman in her seventies who had recovered from COVID-19.

This chain links TRBV28 with TRBJ2-7; the match to TRBD2 covers 7 bases. With V trimmed by 6 bases and J by 2 bases, 7 bases remained unmatched. Germline CDR1 is MDHEN and CDR2 is SYDVKM. CDR3 length equals 14 residues. CDR3 nucleotides: TGTGCCAGCAGGAGCGGGATCTTTCCCTACGAGCAGTACTTC. This codes for CASRSGIFPYEQYF.

The chain carries TRBV7-2 and TRBJ1-1; D is undetermined. Deletions cut 2 bases from V and 0 bases from J, with 10 bases between. The CDR3 contains 15 residues. Looked up from germline, CDR1 is SGHTA and CDR2 is FQGNSA. The CDR3 sequence is CASSLLQQLNTEAFF. CDR3 in DNA: TGTGCCAGCAGCTTATTGCAACAGTTGAACACTGAAGCTTTCTTT.

This clone came up a few times. This chain uses TRBV30 with TRBJ1-2; the match to TRBD1 covers 8 bases. V gave up 4 bases and J gave up 2 bases; unmatched junction bases: 9. The germline V gene encodes CDR1 GTSNPN and CDR2 SVGIG (reference sequence). The CDR3 covers 15 residues. CDR3 protein: CAWNRMGQENYGYTF. The CDR3 DNA follows: TGTGCCTGGAACCGAATGGGACAGGAAAACTATGGCTACACCTTC.

This sequence joins TRBV27 and TRBJ1-4; D call uncertain. Trimming stripped 4 bases from V and 7 bases from J, with 10 bases between. CDR1 MNHEY and CDR2 SMNVEV come from the germline V gene (reference sequence). There are 13 residues in the CDR3. The CDR3 region has the DNA TGTGCCAGCAGTTCCCCCGAGGGTGAAAAACTGTTTTTT. It is translated as CASSSPEGEKLFF.

The chain combines TRBV4-2 with TRBJ1-1, with D perhaps matching TRBD1 (6 bases). This CDR3 is built from 15 residues. V was cut by 1 base and J by 1 base, with 10 bases left in between. Germline CDR1 is LGHNA and CDR2 is YNFKEQ. The CDR3 sequence: CASSQGDRRNTEAFF. CDR3 sequence (DNA): TGTGCCAGCAGCCAAGGCGACAGGCGGAACACTGAAGCTTTCTTT.

V is TRBV9 and J is TRBJ2-2; D may be TRBD1 (5 bases). This CDR3 has 14 residues. The V end was cut by 6 bases, the J end by 3 bases, with 12 bases between. Germline V gene lookup returns CDR1 SGDLS and CDR2 YYNGEE. The CDR3 DNA follows: TGTGCCAGCACCCTTAGACAGTACACCGGGGAGCTGTTTTTT. It specifies CASTLRQYTGELFF.

The genes are TRBV11-2 and TRBJ1-2; D is undetermined. This CDR3 is built from 13 residues. Germline values: CDR1 SGHAT, CDR2 FQNNGV. Trimming left V 0 bases short and J 1 base short, with 3 bases between. Written as DNA, the CDR3 is TGTGCCAGCAGCTTAGATCTTAACTATGGCTACACCTTC. Translation: CASSLDLNYGYTF.

This clone was recorded once. The chain recombines TRBV5-1 with TRBJ1-2; 9 bases map to TRBD1. J gave up 5 bases and V 1 base, and 6 bases lay outside the gene matches. Germline V lookup: CDR1 SGHRS, CDR2 YFSETQ. The CDR3 consists of 15 residues. The CDR3 DNA reads TGCGCCAGCAGCTTGCGGGACAGGGTAGGATATGGCTACACCTTC. This translates into CASSLRDRVGYGYTF.

V usage is TRBV25-1 and J usage is TRBJ2-2; TRBD1 agrees at 8 bases. V dropped 4 bases and J dropped 1; count of bases not matched to a gene: 2. Germline V CDR1 and CDR2: MGHDK, SYGVNS. There are 15 residues in the CDR3. In nucleotides, the CDR3 is TGTGCCAGCAGTGCAGGGGGCCTGAACACCGGGGAGCTGTTTTTT. Amino acid sequence: CASSAGGLNTGELFF.

The rearrangement links TRBV5-1 to TRBJ1-4; tentative D call: TRBD1 (6 bases). The germline CDR1 and CDR2 sequences are SGHRS and YFSETQ. The CDR3 covers 14 residues. The V gene lost 4 bases and the J gene lost 4 bases, with 11 bases spanning the gap. The CDR3 loop reads CASSPDSYNEKLFF. CDR3 coding DNA: TGCGCCAGCAGCCCGGACAGCTATAATGAAAAACTGTTTTTT. Based on the CDR3 plus reference TRBV5-1 and TRBJ1-4, the full variable domain is KAGVTQTPRYLIKTRGQQVTLSCSPISGHRSVSWYQQTPGQGLQFLFEYFSETQRNKGNFPGRFSGRQFSNSRSEMNVSTLELGDSALYLCASSPDSYNEKLFFGSGTQLSVL.

The chain couples TRBV3-1 (or the pseudogene TRBV3-2) to TRBJ2-2; D gene unclear. The V gene lost 6 bases and the J gene lost 1 base, with 9 bases spanning the gap. The germline V gene encodes CDR1 LGHDT and CDR2 YNNKEL (reference sequence). The CDR3 loop spans 14 amino acids. CDR3 loop: CASRTTLNTGELFF. The CDR3 nucleotides are TGTGCCAGCAGGACGACTTTGAACACCGGGGAGCTGTTTTTT.

CDR3 nucleotide sequence: TGTGCCAGCAGCTCCGGGCGGAGGGACTACGAGCAGTACTTC. It encodes CASSSGRRDYEQYF. This chain connects TRBV7-2 to TRBJ2-7; a possible D gene is TRBD2 (6 bases). There are 14 residues in the CDR3. The germline V gene encodes CDR1 SGHTA and CDR2 FQGNSA. The germline V and J ends were trimmed by 4 bases and 3 bases, with 13 bases remaining between them.

The V and J genes are TRBV7-9 and TRBJ2-7; 10 nucleotides align to TRBD1. The J segment lost 7 bases and the V segment lost 3 bases, leaving 6 bases of the junction unmatched. Germline V gene data show CDR1 as SEHNR and CDR2 as FQNEAQ (reference sequence). The CDR3 covers 14 residues. CDR3: CASSFGQGEGEQYF. The CDR3 nucleotides read TGTGCCAGCAGCTTCGGACAGGGGGAAGGAGAGCAGTACTTC.